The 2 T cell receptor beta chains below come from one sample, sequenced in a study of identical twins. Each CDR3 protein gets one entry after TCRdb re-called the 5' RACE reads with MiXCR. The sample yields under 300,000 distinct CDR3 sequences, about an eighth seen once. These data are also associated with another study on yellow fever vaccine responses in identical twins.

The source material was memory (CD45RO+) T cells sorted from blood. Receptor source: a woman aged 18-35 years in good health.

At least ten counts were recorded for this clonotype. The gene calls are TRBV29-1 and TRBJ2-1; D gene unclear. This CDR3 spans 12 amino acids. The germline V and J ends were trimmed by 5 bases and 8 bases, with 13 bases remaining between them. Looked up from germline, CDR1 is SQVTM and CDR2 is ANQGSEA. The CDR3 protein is CSVSDDGDEQFF. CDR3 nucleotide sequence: TGCAGCGTTTCGGACGATGGGGATGAGCAGTTCTTC.

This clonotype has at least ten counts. CDR3 nucleotides: TGCGCCAGCACCCCGGCAGGGGGCGTCACTGAAGCTTTCTTT. The encoded protein is CASTPAGGVTEAFF. This chain connects TRBV5-1 to TRBJ1-1, with TRBD1 matching over 8 bases. The CDR3 covers 14 residues. Germline CDR1 is SGHRS and CDR2 is YFSETQ. V gave up 6 bases and J gave up 4 bases; unmatched junction bases: 8.